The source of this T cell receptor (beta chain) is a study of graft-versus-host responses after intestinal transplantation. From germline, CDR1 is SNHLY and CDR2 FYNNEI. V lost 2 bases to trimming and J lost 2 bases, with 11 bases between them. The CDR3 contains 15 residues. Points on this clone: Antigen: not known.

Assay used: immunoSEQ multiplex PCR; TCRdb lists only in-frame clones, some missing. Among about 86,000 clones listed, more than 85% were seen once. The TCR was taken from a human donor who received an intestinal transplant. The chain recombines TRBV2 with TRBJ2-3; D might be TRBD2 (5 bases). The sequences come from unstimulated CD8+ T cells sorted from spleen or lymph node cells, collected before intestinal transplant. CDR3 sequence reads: CASSESLAVTDTQYF. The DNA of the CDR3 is TGTGCCAGCAGTGAAAGTCTAGCAGTCACAGATACGCAGTATTTT.